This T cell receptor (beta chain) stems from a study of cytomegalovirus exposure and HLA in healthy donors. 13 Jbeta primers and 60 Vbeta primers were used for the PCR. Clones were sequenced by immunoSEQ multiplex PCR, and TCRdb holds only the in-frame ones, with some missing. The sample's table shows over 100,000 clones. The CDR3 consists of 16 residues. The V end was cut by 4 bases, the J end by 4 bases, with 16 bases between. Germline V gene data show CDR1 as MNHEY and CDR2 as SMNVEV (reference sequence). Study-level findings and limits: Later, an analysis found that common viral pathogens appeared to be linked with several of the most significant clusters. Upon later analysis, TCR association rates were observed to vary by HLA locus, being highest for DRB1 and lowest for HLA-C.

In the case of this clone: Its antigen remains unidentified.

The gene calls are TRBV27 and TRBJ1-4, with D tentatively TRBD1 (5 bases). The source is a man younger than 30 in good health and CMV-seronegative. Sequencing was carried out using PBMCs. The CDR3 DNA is TGTGCCAGCAGTTCCAGGGTTTTTTCCGGTAATGAAAAACTGTTTTTT. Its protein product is CASSSRVFSGNEKLFF.